What follows are 17 T cell receptor beta chains derived from one specimen sequenced in a study of blood T cell repertoires in COVID-19. Here immunoSEQ multiplex PCR was the method, and the copy in TCRdb shows in-frame clones only, minus some. Of 250,000 or so clones listed, around nine tenths are singletons. The sample comprised PBMCs or T cells enriched from blood (not recorded which). These receptors were taken from a middle-aged woman who had been exposed to COVID-19.

V usage is TRBV5-1 and J usage is TRBJ2-7; D is possibly TRBD2 (6 bases). The CDR3 sequence is 16 residues long. The germline CDR1 and CDR2 sequences are SGHRS and YFSETQ. The CDR3 sequence: CASSLGSGVKVYEQYV. The CDR3 DNA reads as TGTGCCAGCAGCTTGGGATCGGGGGTTAAGGTCTACGAGCAGTACGTC.

The chain joins TRBV7-9 to TRBJ2-3; 7 bases agree with TRBD1. Germline V gene sequence: CDR1 SEHNR, CDR2 FQNEAQ (reference sequence). The CDR3 extends over 16 amino acids. Trimming took 2 bases from V and 0 from J; bases not matched to a gene: 5. For the CDR3, the DNA is TGTGCCAGCAGCTTAAGACAGGGTCATAGCACAGATACGCAGTATTTT. This sequence encodes CASSLRQGHSTDTQYF. The whole variable domain, remainder taken from reference TRBV7-9 and TRBJ2-3, is DTGVSQNPRHKITKRGQNVTFRCDPISEHNRLYWYRQTLGQGPEFLTYFQNEAQLEKSRLLSDRFSAERPKGSFSTLEIQRTEQGDSAMYLCASSLRQGHSTDTQYFGPGTRLTVL.

Points on this clone: One end of the junction is discordant with germline, which a read error may explain. This chain joins TRBV19 and TRBJ2-4; possibly TRBD1 for D (5 bases). The CDR3 is 15 residues long. Germline V gives CDR1 LNHDA, CDR2 SQIVND (reference sequence). CDR3 residues: CASSLETVAKNIQYF. CDR3 nucleotides: TGTGCCAGTAGTCTAGAGACAGTAGCCAAAAACATTCAGTACTTC.

The V call is TRBV21-1, the J call TRBJ1-1. TRBV21-1 is a pseudogene locus. The CDR3 is made up of 12 amino acids. CDR3 sequence (DNA): TGTGCCAGCAGCAGTGGGGGAGGGAGAGCTTTCTTT. Its translation is CASSSGGGRAFF.

The V gene is TRBV19, the J gene TRBJ1-5, with TRBD1 matching over 8 bases. The CDR3 extends over 16 amino acids. Germline V gene data show CDR1 as LNHDA and CDR2 as SQIVND (reference sequence). Trimming at V came to 3 bases and at J to 2 bases, leaving 6 bases not matched to a gene. CDR3 loop: CASSIPAGGGNQPQHF. CDR3 nucleotides: TGTGCCAGTAGTATTCCCGCAGGGGGCGGCAATCAGCCCCAGCATTTT.

About this clone: The same CDR3 is also encoded by other DNA sequences in this sample. The V call is TRBV27, the J call TRBJ2-1, with 13 bases that match TRBD2. There are 15 residues in the CDR3. Trimming took 3 bases from V and 7 from J; bases not matched to a gene: 3. Germline V gene data show CDR1 as MNHEY and CDR2 as SMNVEV (reference sequence). The CDR3 reads CASSFGLAGVNEQFF. The CDR3 DNA sequence: TGTGCCAGCAGTTTCGGACTAGCGGGAGTAAATGAGCAGTTCTTC.

This chain connects TRBV12-3 or TRBV12-4 to TRBJ1-2, with a possible D match to TRBD1 (5 bases). V shed 5 bases and J shed 8 bases, with 15 bases lying between them. CDR3 length: 13 amino acids. The CDR3 coding sequence is TGTGCCAGCAGTCCAGACAGAGCTGACGGCTACACCTTC. This encodes CASSPDRADGYTF.

The rearrangement links TRBV27 to TRBJ1-1, with 7 bases matching TRBD1. Germline loops: CDR1 MNHEY, CDR2 SMNVEV (reference sequence). V gave up 6 bases and J gave up 4 bases; unmatched junction bases: 8. CDR3 length: 14 residues. DNA of the CDR3: TGTGCCAGCAGGCTGGGGACAGCAGGCACTGAAGCTTTCTTT. Translating gives CASRLGTAGTEAFF.

This sequence joins TRBV4-1 and TRBJ1-4; TRBD1 might be the D (5 bases). The CDR3 runs to 16 residues. V lost 1 base and J 8 bases, leaving 17 bases between the germline ends. Germline V CDR1 and CDR2: MGHRA, YSYEKL. The CDR3 loop reads CASSQAFVRVVEKLFF. The CDR3 DNA sequence: TGCGCCAGCAGCCAAGCTTTCGTCAGGGTGGTCGAAAAACTGTTTTTT.

This clone has only a few counts. Here the CDR3 reads CAISETGGDDNQPQHF. The CDR3 nucleotides read TGTGCCATCAGTGAGACAGGGGGCGATGACAATCAGCCCCAGCATTTT. This rearrangement joins TRBV10-3 to TRBJ1-5; 9 nucleotides align to TRBD1. Germline assignment: CDR1 ENHRY and CDR2 SYGVKD. The CDR3 has 16 amino acids. The ends lost 2 bases at V and 3 bases at J; junction bases unmatched: 5.

The rearrangement joins TRBV27 to TRBJ1-6; TRBD1 might be the D (5 bases). Trimming took off 5 bases at V and 10 bases at J, with 12 bases between the two ends. This CDR3 spans 13 amino acids. Germline CDR1 reads MNHEY; CDR2 reads SMNVEV (reference sequence). CDR3 sequence reads: CASSDRRGSPLHF. The CDR3 DNA is TGTGCCAGCAGTGATCGAAGGGGCTCACCCCTCCACTTT.

The chain has TRBV6-5 and TRBJ1-2; D is undetermined. The CDR3 is 14 residues long. Trimming took 4 bases from V and 8 from J, leaving 17 bases between them. Germline values: CDR1 MNHEY, CDR2 SVGAGI. This chain's CDR3 is CASSSRSLNKGYTF. The CDR3 DNA is TGTGCCAGCAGTTCCCGGTCCCTCAATAAAGGCTACACCTTC.

V is TRBV11-2 and J is TRBJ1-3, with a possible D match to TRBD1 (6 bases). CDR1 SGHAT and CDR2 FQNNGV come from the germline V gene. V was shortened by 6 bases and J by 2 bases, with 14 bases between the two germline ends. This CDR3 has 15 amino acids. The DNA for the CDR3 is TGTGCCAGCAGACCAATTACAGGGACTGGAAACACCATATATTTT. Translating it yields CASRPITGTGNTIYF.

This chain links TRBV18 with TRBJ1-3; D possibly corresponds to TRBD1 (6 bases). The CDR3 covers 13 residues. V was clipped by 8 bases and J by 0 bases, with 8 bases between them. CDR1 is KGHSH, CDR2 LQKENI, per germline. The CDR3 is CASQDSSGNTIYF. As DNA, the CDR3 is TGTGCCAGCCAGGACAGCTCTGGAAACACCATATATTTT. The full variable domain, its missing parts supplied by reference TRBV18 and TRBJ1-3, is NAGVMQNPRHLVRRRGQEARLRCSPMKGHSHVYWYRQLPEEGLKFMVYLQKENIIDESGMPKERFSAEFPKEGPSILRIQQVVRGDSAAYFCASQDSSGNTIYFGEGSWLTVV.

The V call is TRBV29-1, the J call TRBJ1-2, with D perhaps matching TRBD1 (5 bases). The CDR3 is made up of 13 amino acids. V shed 4 bases and J shed 7 bases, with 16 bases lying between them. Germline values: CDR1 SQVTM, CDR2 ANQGSEA. The CDR3 loop reads CSVVQGLGSGYTF. CDR3 sequence (DNA): TGCAGCGTTGTCCAGGGCCTTGGATCTGGCTACACCTTC.

The CDR3 loop reads CASSWTRDSSTYNEQFF. CDR3 coding DNA: TGTGCCAGCAGCTGGACCCGGGACTCATCGACCTACAATGAGCAGTTCTTC. The chain has TRBV7-2 and TRBJ2-1; a weak D match, TRBD2 (6 bases). The V gene's germline CDR1 is SGHTA and CDR2 FQGNSA. The germline V and J ends were trimmed by 4 bases and 2 bases, with 18 bases remaining between them. The CDR3 is 17 residues long.

The CDR3 here is CASTVSGLADYEQYV. DNA of the CDR3: TGTGCCAGCACTGTCTCGGGACTAGCGGACTACGAGCAGTACGTC. J is TRBJ2-7 and V is TRBV25-1, with 11 positions matching TRBD2. Germline trimming cut 7 bases from V and 3 bases from J; bases unmatched to any gene: 8. Germline V CDR1 and CDR2: MGHDK, SYGVNS. The CDR3 runs to 15 residues.